Presented here are 29 T cell receptor beta chains from one specimen sequenced in a study of OX40 agonist ivuxolimab in advanced cancers. Produced via immunoSEQ multiplex PCR; TCRdb's table is partial and in-frame only. The repertoire holds more than 50,000 clones, more than 80% seen once, with 0.69% in the top ten. The sample in question was CD4+ or CD8+ T cells sorted from blood, obtained in a trial of the OX40 agonist ivuxolimab. The receptors originated from an adult with an advanced solid tumor such as melanoma, head and neck, liver or kidney cancer.

V usage is TRBV6-1 and J usage is TRBJ1-5; 8 nucleotides line up with TRBD1. CDR1 and CDR2 from the germline V gene are MNHNS and SASEGT. V was pared by 11 bases and J by 4 bases, with 7 bases of the junction left unmatched. The CDR3 consists of 13 residues. CDR3 sequence: CAGSGQANQPQHF. In nucleotides, the CDR3 is TGTGCCGGATCGGGACAGGCAAATCAGCCCCAGCATTTT.

V gene TRBV19 combines with J gene TRBJ2-7, with D tentatively TRBD1 or TRBD2 (5 bases each). Germline V gene data show CDR1 as LNHDA and CDR2 as SQIVND (reference sequence). The V end lost 3 bases, the J end lost 5 bases, and 17 bases lay between the germline ends. CDR3 length equals 15 residues. The CDR3 protein is CASSMGTGTAHEQYF. Written as DNA, the CDR3 is TGTGCCAGTAGTATGGGCACCGGGACGGCCCACGAGCAGTACTTC.

The rearrangement uses TRBV7-6 and TRBJ1-6; 7 bases fit TRBD1. The CDR3 is 14 residues long. Trimming cost V 5 bases and J 14 bases; bases outside gene matches: 12. The V gene's germline CDR1 is SGHVS and CDR2 FNYEAQ. The CDR3 DNA follows: TGTGCCAGCAGCGAAACACAGGGGCTCGGGGCCCTCCACTTT. Its protein product is CASSETQGLGALHF.

This chain links TRBV11-3 with TRBJ2-2, with D unresolved. Trimming cost V 6 bases and J 0 bases, with 8 bases left between them. Germline values: CDR1 SGHNT, CDR2 YENEEA. The CDR3 is 14 residues long. CDR3 nucleotides: TGTGCCAGCAGGGTAAATACGAACACCGGGGAGCTGTTTTTT. This gives the protein CASRVNTNTGELFF.

This rearrangement joins TRBV27 to TRBJ2-2, with 10 bases matching TRBD2. V lost 4 bases and J lost 7; bases outside the gene matches: 12. This CDR3 region has 17 residues. The germline V gene has CDR1 MNHEY and CDR2 SMNVEV (reference sequence). CDR3 bases: TGTGCCAGCAGTTCCGTCTCAGCGGGGGGGTTTGGCGGGGAGCTGTTTTTT. Its protein product is CASSSVSAGGFGGELFF.

In nucleotides, the CDR3 is TGTGCCACCGCGAGGGAACGGGGGTACGAGCAGTACTTC. The encoded protein is CATARERGYEQYF. The gene calls are TRBV2 and TRBJ2-7; possibly TRBD2 for D (6 bases). The length of the CDR3 is 13 residues. CDR1 is SNHLY, CDR2 FYNNEI, per germline. The V end was cut by 10 bases, the J end by 4 bases, with 17 bases between.

The genes are TRBV15 and TRBJ1-2; D is perhaps TRBD1 (5 bases). Trimming removed 5 bases at V and 5 bases at J, with 12 bases between. The CDR3 has 13 amino acids. Germline V gives CDR1 LNHNV, CDR2 YYDKDF (reference sequence). The CDR3 spells CATSPGPGYGYTF. DNA of the CDR3: TGTGCCACCAGCCCGGGCCCAGGGTATGGCTACACCTTC.

This rearrangement joins TRBV6-1 to TRBJ1-3; D ambiguous. The CDR3 spans 14 residues. The germline gives CDR1 MNHNS, CDR2 SASEGT. The V and J ends lost 2 bases and 4 bases respectively, with 9 bases between them. Written as DNA, the CDR3 is TGTGCCAGCAGTGAAAACTTTAAGGGAAACACCATATATTTT. It translates to CASSENFKGNTIYF.

This chain links TRBV7-8 with TRBJ1-1, with D unclear. Trimming removed 4 bases at V and 1 base at J, with 7 bases between. This CDR3 region has 13 residues. Germline lookup yields CDR1 SGHVS and CDR2 FQNEAQ. CDR3 sequence (DNA): TGTGCCAGCAGCTACTCCAGGAACACTGAAGCTTTCTTT. Translated, it gives CASSYSRNTEAFF.

In its sample, this clone was seen once. This chain joins TRBV28 and TRBJ1-5; tentatively, D is TRBD1 (5 bases). CDR1 and CDR2 (germline): MDHEN, SYDVKM. There are 14 residues in the CDR3. The V end was cut by 5 bases, the J end by 4 bases, with 12 bases between. CDR3 DNA sequence: TGTGCCAGCAGTAGGGACGAGGGGAATCAGCCCCAGCATTTT. It encodes CASSRDEGNQPQHF.

This clone was seen once. The rearrangement joins TRBV10-3 to TRBJ1-1; D gene ambiguous. Germline assignment: CDR1 ENHRY and CDR2 SYGVKD. The V end lost 9 bases, the J end lost 4 bases, and 15 bases lay between the germline ends. The CDR3 consists of 13 residues. The CDR3 loop is CAMVKTMGTEAFF. The CDR3 DNA is TGTGCCATGGTCAAAACCATGGGCACTGAAGCTTTCTTT.

The chain links TRBV11-2 to TRBJ1-2; D gene unclear. V shed 5 bases and J shed 8 bases, with 15 bases lying between them. The germline gives CDR1 SGHAT, CDR2 FQNNGV. The CDR3 is 13 amino acids. CDR3 amino acids: CASSIGSLGGYTF. For the CDR3, the DNA is TGTGCCAGCAGCATCGGGTCCCTCGGAGGCTACACCTTC.

This clone was counted between two and nine times. The V gene is TRBV5-1, the J gene TRBJ2-5; TRBD2 matches 12 bases. This CDR3 comprises 17 residues. The trim removed 0 bases at V and 3 bases at J, leaving 6 bases unmatched. CDR1 and CDR2 (germline): SGHRS, YFSETQ. The CDR3 loop is CASSLDTSGGPEETQYF. The CDR3 nucleotides read TGCGCCAGCAGCTTGGATACTAGCGGGGGGCCGGAAGAGACCCAGTACTTC.

This clone was detected once. The chain joins TRBV5-1 to TRBJ2-1; 8 bases align to TRBD2. V gave up 5 bases and J gave up 4 bases; unmatched junction bases: 8. In germline, CDR1 is SGHRS, CDR2 YFSETQ. The length of the CDR3 is 15 residues. The CDR3 nucleotides read TGCGCCAGCAGACTACGAGCGGGGGAATACAATGAGCAGTTCTTC. The encoded protein is CASRLRAGEYNEQFF. The variable domain in full, with the rest retrieved from reference TRBV5-1 and TRBJ2-1, is KAGVTQTPRYLIKTRGQQVTLSCSPISGHRSVSWYQQTPGQGLQFLFEYFSETQRNKGNFPGRFSGRQFSNSRSEMNVSTLELGDSALYLCASRLRAGEYNEQFFGPGTRLTVL.

The chain couples TRBV2 to TRBJ2-7; tentative D call: TRBD2 (5 bases). V was pared by 5 bases and J by 7 bases, with 15 bases between. CDR3 length equals 13 residues. CDR1 and CDR2 (germline): SNHLY, FYNNEI. This CDR3 is CASSTNRGWEQYF. In DNA, the CDR3 is TGTGCCAGCAGTACAAACAGAGGGTGGGAGCAGTACTTC. Drawing the rest from reference TRBV2 and TRBJ2-7, the complete variable domain is EPEVTQTPSHQVTQMGQEVILRCVPISNHLYFYWYRQILGQKVEFLVSFYNNEISEKSEIFDDQFSVERPDGSNFTLKIRSTKLEDSAMYFCASSTNRGWEQYFGPGTRLTVT.

The chain links TRBV6-4 to TRBJ1-1; unclear D gene. Germline-derived CDR1 and CDR2 are MRHNA and SNTAGT. This CDR3 contains 14 residues. V was trimmed by 6 bases and J by 4 bases, leaving 15 bases between them. The CDR3 loop is CASRANRQSTEAFF. Here the CDR3 DNA reads TGTGCCAGCAGGGCAAACCGCCAGTCCACTGAAGCTTTCTTT.

In DNA, the CDR3 is TGTGCCAGCAGCTTTGGGGGGACAGGGAACTCACCCCTCCACTTT. Amino acid sequence: CASSFGGTGNSPLHF. The V gene is TRBV7-3, the J gene TRBJ1-6; TRBD1 matches at 9 bases. The V gene's germline CDR1 is SGHTA and CDR2 FQGTGA. The trim removed 3 bases at V and 10 bases at J, leaving 7 bases unmatched. The CDR3 loop spans 15 amino acids.

The chain is built from TRBV10-3 and TRBJ2-7; the match to TRBD2 covers 9 bases. CDR3 length: 15 residues. Germline CDR1 reads ENHRY; CDR2 reads SYGVKD. The J segment lost 4 bases and the V segment lost 3 bases, leaving 7 bases of the junction unmatched. CDR3 in DNA: TGTGCCATCAGTGACCCGGGCGGGGGGGCTTACGAGCAGTACTTC. Protein sequence: CAISDPGGGAYEQYF.

The V and J genes are TRBV5-5 and TRBJ2-7; no clear D gene. The V gene's germline CDR1 is SGHKS and CDR2 YYEKEE (reference sequence). CDR3 size: 15 residues. V was trimmed by 0 bases and J by 3 bases, leaving 13 bases between them. DNA of the CDR3: TGTGCCAGCAGCTTGGGGCCGGGTGGAGTCTACGAGCAGTACTTC. Translation gives CASSLGPGGVYEQYF.

This clone qualifies as medium-sized (0.01 to 0.1%). This rearrangement joins TRBV9 to TRBJ2-2; 8 bases map to TRBD1. The CDR3 is 18 residues long. V dropped 4 bases and J dropped 3; count of bases not matched to a gene: 14. Germline-derived CDR1 and CDR2 are SGDLS and YYNGEE. The CDR3 sequence is CASSPRDRLVGYTGELFF. The CDR3, as DNA: TGTGCCAGCAGCCCACGGGACAGGTTGGTGGGTTACACCGGGGAGCTGTTTTTT.

The V and J genes are TRBV6-5 and TRBJ1-5; possibly TRBD1 for D (5 bases). CDR3 length equals 15 residues. Germline loops: CDR1 MNHEY, CDR2 SVGAGI. V lost 7 bases, J lost 3 bases, and 16 bases lay in between. The CDR3 region is CASTLSRQTNQPQHF. CDR3 coding DNA: TGTGCCAGCACCCTTTCCCGACAGACCAATCAGCCCCAGCATTTT.

In regard to this clone: The same CDR3 is also encoded by other DNA sequences in this sample. J is TRBJ2-3 and V is TRBV5-1; 9 nucleotides match TRBD1. The ends lost 2 bases at V and 3 bases at J; junction bases unmatched: 1. CDR3 length: 14 amino acids. Germline values: CDR1 SGHRS, CDR2 YFSETQ. In DNA, the CDR3 is TGCGCCAGCAGCTTAGACAGGGGGACAGATACGCAGTATTTT. Its protein product is CASSLDRGTDTQYF.

The chain has TRBV6-5 and TRBJ2-7; the D gene could be TRBD1 or TRBD2 (5 bases each). From germline, CDR1 is MNHEY and CDR2 SVGAGI. The V and J ends lost 7 bases and 3 bases respectively, with 16 bases between them. The CDR3 has 14 amino acids. The CDR3 DNA sequence: TGTGCCAGCAAGCCCCCGGGACCGAACTACGAGCAGTACTTC. Translation gives CASKPPGPNYEQYF.

This chain connects TRBV2 to TRBJ2-2, with no clear D. Germline V gene sequence: CDR1 SNHLY, CDR2 FYNNEI. CDR3 length equals 13 residues. Trimming cost V 7 bases and J 5 bases, with 11 bases left between them. CDR3 DNA: TGTGCCAGCAAGTGGCGGCCAACCGGGGAGCTGTTTTTT. It yields the protein CASKWRPTGELFF.

The rearrangement uses TRBV27 and TRBJ1-6, with a tentative D call TRBD1 (5 bases). Germline V gene sequence: CDR1 MNHEY, CDR2 SMNVEV (reference sequence). The CDR3 is 15 residues long. With 2 bases removed from V and 13 bases from J, the gap between germline ends came to 18 bases. The CDR3 nucleotides read TGTGCCAGCAGTTTAGTCCGGACGGGGACTTCCCCCCTCCACTTT. It is translated as CASSLVRTGTSPLHF.

The chain couples TRBV10-2 to TRBJ2-7, with TRBD2 matching over 7 bases. The J segment lost 3 bases and the V segment lost 7 bases, leaving 6 bases of the junction unmatched. The CDR3 runs to 13 residues. Germline V gives CDR1 WSHSY, CDR2 SAAADI. The CDR3 DNA reads TGCGCCAGCAAAGGGCTAGCGGTCTACGAGCAGTACTTC. It translates to CASKGLAVYEQYF.

This rearrangement joins TRBV15 to TRBJ2-2; possible D gene TRBD1, 7 bases. This CDR3 is 14 amino acids long. Germline lookup yields CDR1 LNHNV and CDR2 YYDKDF (reference sequence). Deletions cut 8 bases from V and 0 bases from J, with 10 bases between. The CDR3 nucleotides are TGTGCCACCGCGGGGACAGCGAACACCGGGGAGCTGTTTTTT. It encodes CATAGTANTGELFF.

This chain joins TRBV27 and TRBJ2-5; TRBD2 might be the D (6 bases). CDR3 length: 14 amino acids. Per germline, CDR1 MNHEY and CDR2 SMNVEV (reference sequence). Trimming stripped 3 bases from V and 4 bases from J, with 12 bases between. The chain's CDR3 is CASSFLGDLETQYF. As DNA, the CDR3 is TGTGCCAGCAGTTTTTTAGGGGACTTAGAGACCCAGTACTTC.

The rearrangement links TRBV12-5 to TRBJ2-1; 14 bases line up with TRBD2. Germline values: CDR1 LGHNT, CDR2 FRNRAP. J was trimmed by 8 bases and V by 9 bases; bases with no gene match: 9. The CDR3 consists of 15 residues. As DNA, the CDR3 is TGTGCTAGCTTACAAGGACTAGCGGGGGGAGATGAGCAGTTCTTC. As protein: CASLQGLAGGDEQFF.